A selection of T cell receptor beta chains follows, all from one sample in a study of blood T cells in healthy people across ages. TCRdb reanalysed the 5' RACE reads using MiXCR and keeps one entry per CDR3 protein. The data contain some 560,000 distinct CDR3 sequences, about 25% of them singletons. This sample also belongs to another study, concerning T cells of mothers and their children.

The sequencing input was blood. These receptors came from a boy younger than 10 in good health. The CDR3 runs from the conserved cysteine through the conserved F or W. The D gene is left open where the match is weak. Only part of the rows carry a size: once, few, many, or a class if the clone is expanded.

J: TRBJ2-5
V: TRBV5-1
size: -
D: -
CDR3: CASRPTGISETQYF
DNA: TGCGCCAGCAGGCCGACCGGGATCTCAGAGACCCAGTACTTC

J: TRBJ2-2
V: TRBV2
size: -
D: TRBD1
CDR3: CASSEQGVNTGELFF
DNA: TGTGCCAGCAGTGAACAGGGGGTGAACACCGGGGAGCTGTTTTTT

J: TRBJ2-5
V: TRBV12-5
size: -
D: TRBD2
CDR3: CASGAGGPNQETQYF
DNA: TGTGCTAGTGGCGCGGGAGGGCCTAACCAAGAGACCCAGTACTTC

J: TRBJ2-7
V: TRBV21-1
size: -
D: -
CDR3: CASSIRHGTYEQYF
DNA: TGTGCCAGCAGCATTAGACACGGCACCTACGAGCAGTACTTC

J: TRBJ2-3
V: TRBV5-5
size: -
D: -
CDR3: CASSLVTAQDTQYF
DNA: TGTGCCAGCAGCTTGGTAACTGCACAGGATACGCAGTATTTT

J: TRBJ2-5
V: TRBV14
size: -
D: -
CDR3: CASSQDRWLGETQYF
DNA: TGTGCCAGCAGCCAAGATCGTTGGCTAGGCGAGACCCAGTACTTC

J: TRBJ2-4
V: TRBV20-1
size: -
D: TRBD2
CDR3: CSASPGLAVNIQYF
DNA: TGCAGTGCTTCCCCGGGACTAGCGGTAAACATTCAGTACTTC

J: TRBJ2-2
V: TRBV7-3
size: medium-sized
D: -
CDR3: CASSPSGGATGELFF
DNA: TGTGCCAGCAGCCCATCAGGGGGGGCCACCGGGGAGCTGTTTTTT

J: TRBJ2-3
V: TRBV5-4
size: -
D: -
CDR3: CASSFASDTDTQYF
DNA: TGTGCCAGCAGCTTCGCTAGCGACACAGATACGCAGTATTTT

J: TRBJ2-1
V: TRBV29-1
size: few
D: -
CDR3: CSARVLGYNEQFF
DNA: TGCAGCGCCCGGGTCCTAGGTTACAATGAGCAGTTCTTC

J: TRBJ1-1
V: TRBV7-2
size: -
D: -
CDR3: CASRGSAQGNTEAFF
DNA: TGTGCCAGCAGGGGCTCAGCACAGGGTAACACTGAAGCTTTCTTT

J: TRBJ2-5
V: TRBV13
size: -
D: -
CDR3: CASSLRLGQETQYF
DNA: TGTGCCAGCAGCTTAAGGCTAGGACAAGAGACCCAGTACTTC

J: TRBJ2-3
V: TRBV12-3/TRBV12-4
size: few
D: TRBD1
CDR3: CASSRDRVLSTQYF
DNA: TGTGCCAGCAGCCGGGACAGGGTTCTCAGTACGCAGTATTTT

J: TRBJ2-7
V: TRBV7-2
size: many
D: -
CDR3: CASSPLGGYEQYF
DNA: TGTGCCAGCAGCCCCTTAGGCGGCTACGAGCAGTACTTC

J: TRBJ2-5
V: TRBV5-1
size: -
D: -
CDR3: CASSLSGGSHQETQYF
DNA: TGCGCCAGCAGCTTGTCCGGAGGCAGCCACCAAGAGACCCAGTACTTC

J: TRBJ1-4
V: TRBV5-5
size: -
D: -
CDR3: CASSLWLTNEKLFF
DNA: TGTGCCAGCAGCTTGTGGTTAACTAATGAAAAACTGTTTTTT

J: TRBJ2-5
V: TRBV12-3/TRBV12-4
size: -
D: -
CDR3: CASSSGLSQETQYF
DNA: TGTGCCAGCAGTTCTGGACTATCCCAAGAGACCCAGTACTTC

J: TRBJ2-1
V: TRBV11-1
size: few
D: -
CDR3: CASTLPRGSGYPSSYNEQFF
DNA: TGTGCCAGCACCCTTCCGCGGGGTAGCGGATACCCTAGCTCCTACAATGAGCAGTTCTTC

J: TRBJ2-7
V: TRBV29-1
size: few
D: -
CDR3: CSVEWRSGIAYEQYF
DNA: TGCAGCGTTGAGTGGCGTTCAGGGATTGCCTACGAGCAGTACTTC

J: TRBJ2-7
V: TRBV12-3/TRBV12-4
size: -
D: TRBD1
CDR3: CASSFGPGRTGSRDEQYF
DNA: TGTGCCAGCAGTTTCGGTCCTGGTCGGACAGGGAGTAGGGACGAGCAGTACTTC

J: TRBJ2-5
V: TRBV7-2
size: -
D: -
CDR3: CASSLDPGVRETQYF
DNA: TGTGCCAGCAGCTTAGATCCGGGAGTCAGGGAGACCCAGTACTTC

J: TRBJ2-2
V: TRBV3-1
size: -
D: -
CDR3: CASSPDGRTGELFF
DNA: TGTGCCAGCAGCCCTGACGGAAGAACCGGGGAGCTGTTTTTT

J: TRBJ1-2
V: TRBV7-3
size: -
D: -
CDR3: CASSLTGMGGYTF
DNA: TGTGCCAGCAGCTTAACAGGGATGGGTGGCTACACCTTC

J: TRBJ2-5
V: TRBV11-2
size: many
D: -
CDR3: CASSSGPRQYF
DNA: TGTGCCAGCAGTTCGGGCCCTCGCCAGTACTTC

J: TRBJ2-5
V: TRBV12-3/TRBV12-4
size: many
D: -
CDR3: CASTPGGGETQYF
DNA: TGTGCCAGCACCCCAGGGGGAGGGGAGACCCAGTACTTC

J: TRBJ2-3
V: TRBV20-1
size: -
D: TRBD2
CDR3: CSATQLAGDTDTQYF
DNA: TGCAGTGCTACCCAACTAGCGGGGGACACAGATACGCAGTATTTT

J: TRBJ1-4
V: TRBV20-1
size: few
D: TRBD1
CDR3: CSASAGQGNEKLFF
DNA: TGCAGTGCTAGTGCGGGACAGGGTAATGAAAAACTGTTTTTT

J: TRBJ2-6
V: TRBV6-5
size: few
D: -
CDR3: CASRLTISGANVLTF
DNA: TGTGCCAGCAGACTCACTATATCTGGGGCCAACGTCCTGACTTTC

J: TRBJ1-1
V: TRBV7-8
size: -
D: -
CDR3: CASSSGGLSDTEAFF
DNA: TGTGCCAGCAGCTCCGGGGGCTTATCGGACACTGAAGCTTTCTTT

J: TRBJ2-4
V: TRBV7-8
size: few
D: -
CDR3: CASSLARGGYAKNIQYF
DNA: TGTGCCAGCAGCTTAGCGAGGGGGGGATATGCCAAAAACATTCAGTACTTC

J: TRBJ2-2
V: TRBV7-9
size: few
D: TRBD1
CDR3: CASSLTGINTGELFF
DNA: TGTGCCAGCAGCCTGACAGGGATTAACACCGGGGAGCTGTTTTTT

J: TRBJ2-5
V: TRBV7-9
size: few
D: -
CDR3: CASRRSGTPGETQYF
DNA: TGTGCCAGCAGGCGATCCGGGACCCCTGGAGAGACCCAGTACTTC

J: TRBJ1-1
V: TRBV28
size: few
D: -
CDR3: CASSGYSDVNTEAFF
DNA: TGTGCCAGCAGTGGATACAGTGACGTGAACACTGAAGCTTTCTTT

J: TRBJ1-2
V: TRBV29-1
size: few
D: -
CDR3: CSVDGGGAYGYTF
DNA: TGCAGCGTTGACGGTGGGGGCGCCTATGGCTACACCTTC

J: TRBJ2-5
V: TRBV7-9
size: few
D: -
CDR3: CASSLATGRAQYF
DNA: TGTGCCAGCAGCTTAGCGACAGGTCGGGCCCAGTACTTC

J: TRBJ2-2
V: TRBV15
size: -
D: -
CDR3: CATSLDAGELFF
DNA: TGTGCCACCAGCCTAGACGCCGGGGAGCTGTTTTTT

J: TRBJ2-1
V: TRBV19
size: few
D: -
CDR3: CASRRASGNEQFF
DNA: TGTGCCAGTAGGAGAGCTTCGGGCAATGAGCAGTTCTTC

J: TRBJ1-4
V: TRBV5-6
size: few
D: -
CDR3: CASSFRGKVDEKLFF
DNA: TGTGCCAGCAGCTTCAGAGGGAAGGTGGATGAAAAACTGTTTTTT

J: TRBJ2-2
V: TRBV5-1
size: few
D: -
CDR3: CASRHWAGDTGELFF
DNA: TGCGCCAGCCGCCACTGGGCAGGGGACACCGGGGAGCTGTTTTTT

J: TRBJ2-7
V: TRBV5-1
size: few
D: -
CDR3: CASSFNGRGGVDEQYF
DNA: TGCGCCAGCAGCTTCAATGGCCGGGGAGGTGTGGACGAGCAGTACTTC